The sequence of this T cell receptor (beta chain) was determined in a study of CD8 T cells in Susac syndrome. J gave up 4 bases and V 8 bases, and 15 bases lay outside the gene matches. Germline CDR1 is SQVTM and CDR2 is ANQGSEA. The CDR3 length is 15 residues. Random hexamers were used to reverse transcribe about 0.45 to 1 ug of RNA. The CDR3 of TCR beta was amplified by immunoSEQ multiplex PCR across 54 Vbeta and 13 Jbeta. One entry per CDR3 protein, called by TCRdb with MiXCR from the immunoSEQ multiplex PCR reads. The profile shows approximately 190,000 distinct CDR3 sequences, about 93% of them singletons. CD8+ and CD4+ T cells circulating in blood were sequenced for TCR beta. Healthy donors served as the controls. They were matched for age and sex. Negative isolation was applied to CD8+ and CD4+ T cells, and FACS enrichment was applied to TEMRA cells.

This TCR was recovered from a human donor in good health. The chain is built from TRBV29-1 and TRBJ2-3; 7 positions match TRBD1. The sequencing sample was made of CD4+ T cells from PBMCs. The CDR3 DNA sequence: TGCAGCTCCACTGTCCCCAGGGGGTTTTCAGATACGCAGTATTTT. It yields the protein CSSTVPRGFSDTQYF.